These T cell receptor beta chains were read from a single sample in a study of T-cell reconstitution after alpha-beta-depleted transplantation in children. MiXCR, run by TCRdb on the PCR reads, gives a single entry per CDR3 protein. The sample records some 490,000 distinct CDR3 sequences, roughly an eighth being singletons. The sample in question was PBMCs from the stem cell graft donor, obtained from the stem cell graft. These receptors originate from a human donor who donated a stem cell graft to a child with combined immunodeficiency. CDR3s include the opening cysteine and the closing phenylalanine or tryptophan. Fields, in order: J gene, clone size, D gene, V gene, CDR3 protein, CDR3 DNA. The D gene is left open where the match is weak. Clone sizes are given selectively: once, few, many, or a class where the clone is expanded.

>TRBJ2-1|.|.|TRBV24-1
CATSDGGSNEQFF
TGTGCCACCAGTGACGGAGGCTCCAATGAGCAGTTCTTC
>TRBJ1-6|many|.|TRBV9
CASSVGTNNSPLHF
TGTGCCAGCAGCGTCGGGACAAATAATTCACCCCTCCACTTT
>TRBJ1-1|few|TRBD1|TRBV6-1
CASRRGQGGTEAFF
TGTGCCAGCAGGCGGGGACAGGGCGGCACTGAAGCTTTCTTT
>TRBJ2-6|few|.|TRBV7-3
CATLRDPSGANVLTF
TGTGCCACCCTGCGGGACCCCTCTGGGGCCAACGTCCTGACTTTC
>TRBJ2-7|.|.|TRBV7-8
CASSLDGKGSYEQYF
TGTGCCAGCAGCTTAGATGGGAAGGGCTCCTACGAGCAGTACTTC
>TRBJ1-2|many|TRBD1|TRBV6-1
CASSRTGTGDYGYTF
TGTGCCAGCAGTCGTACCGGGACAGGGGACTATGGCTACACCTTC
>TRBJ2-2|.|.|TRBV5-1
CASSLAQLNTGELFF
TGCGCCAGCAGCTTGGCCCAGTTGAACACCGGGGAGCTGTTTTTT
>TRBJ2-7|few|TRBD1|TRBV27
CASRLLGQGDEQYF
TGTGCCAGCAGGCTACTTGGACAGGGGGACGAGCAGTACTTC
>TRBJ1-1|few|.|TRBV10-3
CATSGDTEAFF
TGTGCCACGTCGGGGGACACTGAAGCTTTCTTT
>TRBJ2-7|.|TRBD2|TRBV7-9
CDSSQTSDSEQYF
TGTGACAGCAGCCAGACTAGCGATTCCGAGCAGTACTTC
>TRBJ2-5|many|TRBD2|TRBV12-3/TRBV12-4
CASSFGLAGEETQYF
TGTGCCAGCAGTTTCGGACTAGCGGGAGAAGAGACCCAGTACTTC
>TRBJ1-1|.|.|TRBV11-3
CASSSSDGGNTEAFF
TGTGCCAGCAGCTCCTCCGACGGGGGGAACACTGAAGCTTTCTTT
>TRBJ1-2|.|TRBD1|TRBV6-1
CASSPLDRDYGYTF
TGTGCCAGCAGTCCCCTCGACAGGGACTATGGCTACACCTTC
>TRBJ1-1|few|.|TRBV4-3
CASSQDRGGRTEAFF
TGCGCCAGCAGCCAAGATCGGGGAGGGAGGACTGAAGCTTTCTTT
>TRBJ2-5|.|.|TRBV20-1
CSARPPETQYF
TGCAGTGCTAGACCCCCTGAGACCCAGTACTTC
>TRBJ2-7|.|.|TRBV29-1
CSVEGITYEQYF
TGCAGCGTTGAAGGGATCACCTACGAGCAGTACTTC
>TRBJ2-6|few|.|TRBV7-9
CASSLALGNFHVLTF
TGTGCCAGCAGCTTAGCGCTGGGGAACTTTCACGTCCTGACTTTC
>TRBJ2-7|.|.|TRBV18
CASSPLAGLGSYEQYF
TGTGCCAGCTCACCATTGGCAGGACTGGGGTCCTACGAGCAGTACTTC
>TRBJ2-2|few|.|TRBV6-1
CASTTPGRGFGELFF
TGTGCCAGCACGACCCCTGGACGGGGGTTTGGGGAGCTGTTTTTT
>TRBJ2-1|many|.|TRBV4-3
CASSQDVRQGYNEQFF
TGCGCCAGCAGCCAAGATGTTCGGCAGGGCTACAATGAGCAGTTCTTC
>TRBJ2-5|.|.|TRBV10-3
CAIGGRQETQYF
TGTGCCATCGGGGGGAGGCAAGAGACCCAGTACTTC
>TRBJ2-5|few|.|TRBV5-1
CASSATGRETQYF
TGCGCCAGCAGCGCAACAGGGAGAGAGACCCAGTACTTC
>TRBJ1-2|.|.|TRBV27
CASSLGQESYGYTF
TGTGCCAGCAGTTTAGGGCAGGAGAGCTATGGCTACACCTTC
>TRBJ1-5|few|TRBD1|TRBV6-2/TRBV6-3
CASSYSTRDREGHQPQHF
TGTGCCAGCAGTTACTCAACTAGGGACAGGGAAGGTCATCAGCCCCAGCATTTT
>TRBJ2-7|many|.|TRBV29-1
CSVVSWGGVEQYF
TGCAGCGTTGTGTCCTGGGGCGGGGTCGAGCAGTACTTC
>TRBJ2-7|.|.|TRBV7-2
CASSPKQGLTYEQYF
TGTGCCAGCAGCCCCAAACAGGGACTTACCTACGAGCAGTACTTC
>TRBJ2-7|few|.|TRBV20-1
CSARSGHEQYF
TGCAGTGCTAGGTCGGGGCACGAGCAGTACTTC
>TRBJ2-5|many|.|TRBV28
CASSFEGFQETQYF
TGTGCCAGCAGTTTCGAGGGCTTCCAAGAGACCCAGTACTTC
>TRBJ2-7|few|TRBD1|TRBV11-1
CASSPRTGISYEQYF
TGTGCCAGCAGCCCCCGGACAGGAATCTCCTACGAGCAGTACTTC
>TRBJ2-3|few|.|TRBV9
CASSVDPGGTDTQYF
TGTGCCAGCAGCGTAGATCCTGGGGGCACAGATACGCAGTATTTT
>TRBJ1-6|few|.|TRBV12-3/TRBV12-4
CASRGGGLGTPLHF
TGTGCCAGCAGGGGTGGGGGCCTGGGGACACCCCTCCACTTT
>TRBJ2-3|few|.|TRBV12-3/TRBV12-4
CASSSLGGSGTDTQYF
TGTGCCAGCAGTTCCTTAGGCGGGTCTGGGACAGATACGCAGTATTTT
>TRBJ2-2|.|TRBD1|TRBV15
CATSRDLGQAYGDTGELFF
TGTGCCACCAGCAGAGATCTTGGACAGGCATACGGTGACACCGGGGAGCTGTTTTTT
>TRBJ2-2|.|.|TRBV3-1
CASSPGMTGELFF
TGTGCCAGCAGCCCAGGGATGACCGGGGAGCTGTTTTTT
>TRBJ2-7|few|TRBD2|TRBV3-1
CASSRSGGAGEQYF
TGTGCCAGCAGCCGGAGCGGGGGGGCGGGAGAGCAGTACTTC
>TRBJ1-5|.|.|TRBV6-1
CASSEYRVSNQPQHF
TGTGCCAGCAGTGAATACAGGGTTAGCAATCAGCCCCAGCATTTT
>TRBJ1-1|.|.|TRBV6-6
CASSRQELTEAFF
TGTGCCAGCAGCCGACAGGAGTTAACTGAAGCTTTCTTT
>TRBJ2-5|.|.|TRBV4-2
CASSQDPGAQETQYF
TGTGCCAGCAGCCAAGATCCAGGGGCCCAAGAGACCCAGTACTTC
>TRBJ1-1|many|.|TRBV5-1
CASSLEPQNTEAFF
TGCGCCAGCAGCTTAGAGCCGCAGAACACTGAAGCTTTCTTT
>TRBJ2-1|.|TRBD2|TRBV20-1
CSATRTSGVPGYNEQFF
TGCAGTGCTACCAGGACTAGCGGGGTCCCCGGGTACAATGAGCAGTTCTTC
>TRBJ2-6|.|.|TRBV4-3
CASSPAGSGANVLTF
TGCGCCAGCAGCCCAGCCGGCTCTGGGGCCAACGTCCTGACTTTC
>TRBJ2-3|many|.|TRBV29-1
CSVDAGIPSTDTQYF
TGCAGCGTTGATGCCGGGATACCTAGCACAGATACGCAGTATTTT
>TRBJ2-7|many|.|TRBV4-3
CASSQDLLAEQYF
TGCGCCAGCAGCCAAGATCTACTCGCCGAGCAGTACTTC
>TRBJ2-3|many|.|TRBV5-5
CASSLGGRPSTDTQYF
TGTGCCAGCAGCTTGGGAGGTAGACCTAGCACAGATACGCAGTATTTT
>TRBJ1-6|.|.|TRBV5-6
CASSPRAAAQDSPLHF
TGTGCCAGCAGCCCCCGGGCCGCCGCTCAGGATTCACCCCTCCACTTT
>TRBJ2-2|few|.|TRBV4-3
CASSKTSGTGELFF
TGCGCCAGCTCGAAGACTAGTGGGACCGGGGAGCTGTTTTTT
>TRBJ2-7|few|TRBD2|TRBV3-1
CASSQDQLAEATYEQYF
TGTGCCAGCAGCCAAGATCAACTAGCGGAGGCCACCTACGAGCAGTACTTC
>TRBJ2-5|many|.|TRBV6-2/TRBV6-3
CASSLDTQETQYF
TGTGCCAGCAGTTTGGACACCCAAGAGACCCAGTACTTC
>TRBJ2-2|few|TRBD2|TRBV20-1
CSAQGLAPTGELFF
TGCAGTGCTCAGGGACTAGCACCGACCGGGGAGCTGTTTTTT
>TRBJ2-7|few|TRBD1|TRBV3-1
CASSRDRGINEQYF
TGTGCCAGCAGCCGAGACAGGGGGATAAACGAGCAGTACTTC
>TRBJ1-6|few|TRBD1|TRBV5-1
CASSQGTGANSPLHF
TGCGCCAGCAGCCAAGGGACAGGGGCTAATTCACCCCTCCACTTT
>TRBJ2-3|few|TRBD2|TRBV12-3/TRBV12-4
CASSLTSGGSTQYF
TGTGCCAGCAGTCTGACTAGCGGGGGTTCAACGCAGTATTTT
>TRBJ1-1|.|.|TRBV10-3
CAISGPGTEAFF
TGTGCCATCAGTGGCCCGGGCACTGAAGCTTTCTTT
>TRBJ2-1|.|.|TRBV5-1
CASSSEGSYNEQFF
TGCGCCAGCAGCTCGGAGGGCAGCTACAATGAGCAGTTCTTC
>TRBJ1-2|few|.|TRBV5-1
CASSLWVANYGYTF
TGCGCCAGCAGCTTGTGGGTCGCTAACTATGGCTACACCTTC